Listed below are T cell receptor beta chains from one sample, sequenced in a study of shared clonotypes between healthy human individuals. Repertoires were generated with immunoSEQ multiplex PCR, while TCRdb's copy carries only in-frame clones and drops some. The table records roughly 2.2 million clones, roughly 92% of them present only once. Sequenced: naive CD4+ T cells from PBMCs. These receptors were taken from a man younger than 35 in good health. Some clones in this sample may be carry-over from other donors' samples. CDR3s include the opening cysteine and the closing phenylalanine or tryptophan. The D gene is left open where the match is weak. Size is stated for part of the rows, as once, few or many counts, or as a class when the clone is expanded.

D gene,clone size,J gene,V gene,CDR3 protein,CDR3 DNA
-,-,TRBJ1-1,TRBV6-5,CASSLTSGDTEAFF,TGTGCCAGCAGCCTGACATCCGGGGACACTGAAGCTTTCTTT
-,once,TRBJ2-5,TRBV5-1,CASSGGSEEETQYF,TGCGCCAGCAGCGGGGGGTCGGAAGAGGAGACCCAGTACTTC
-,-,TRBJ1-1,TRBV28,CASGLQVAMNTEAFF,TGTGCCAGCGGGCTTCAAGTGGCCATGAACACTGAAGCTTTCTTT
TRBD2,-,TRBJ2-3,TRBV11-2,CASSSVVGEGTQYF,TGTGCCAGCAGCTCCGTCGTCGGGGAGGGTACGCAGTATTTT
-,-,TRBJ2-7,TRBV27,CASSSSGLSFEQYF,TGTGCCAGCAGTTCCTCGGGGCTCTCTTTCGAGCAGTACTTC
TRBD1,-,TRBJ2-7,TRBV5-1,CASSPGQGTGGLSYEQYF,TGCGCCAGCAGCCCGGGACAGGGCACAGGGGGTCTTAGCTACGAGCAGTACTTC
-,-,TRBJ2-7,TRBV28,CASSFTVSSYEQYF,TGTGCCAGCAGTTTTACCGTGAGCTCCTACGAGCAGTACTTC
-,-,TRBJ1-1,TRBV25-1,CASSEGANPIAFF,TGTGCCAGCAGTGAGGGGGCCAATCCGATAGCTTTCTTT
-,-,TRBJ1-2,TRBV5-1,CASSLGAVYGYTF,TGCGCCAGCAGCTTGGGGGCAGTCTATGGCTACACCTTC
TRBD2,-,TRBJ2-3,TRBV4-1,CASSSPTSGRDTQYF,TGCGCCAGCAGCTCTCCGACTAGCGGGAGGGATACGCAGTATTTT
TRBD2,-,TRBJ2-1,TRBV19,CASGLAGVGEQFF,TGTGCCAGCGGACTAGCGGGAGTAGGTGAGCAGTTCTTC
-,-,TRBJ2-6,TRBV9,CASSVQPLEGANVLTF,TGTGCCAGCAGCGTCCAGCCCCTCGAAGGGGCCAACGTCCTGACTTTC
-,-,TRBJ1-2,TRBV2,CASSEQANYGYTF,TGTGCCAGCAGTGAGCAGGCGAACTATGGCTACACCTTC
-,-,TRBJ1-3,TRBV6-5,CASRPRRVAPDLYF,TGTGCCAGCAGACCGAGGAGGGTCGCTCCGGATCTATATTTT
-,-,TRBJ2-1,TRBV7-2,CASSSLGHPGHNEQFF,TGTGCCAGTAGCTCCCTTGGGCACCCGGGCCACAATGAGCAGTTCTTC
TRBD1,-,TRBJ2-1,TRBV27,CASSFSGGQGRNEQFF,TGTGCCAGCAGTTTTTCAGGGGGACAGGGGCGAAATGAGCAGTTCTTC
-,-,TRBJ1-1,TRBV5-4,CASSLGPNINTEAFF,TGTGCCAGCAGCCTGGGACCTAATATAAACACTGAAGCTTTCTTT
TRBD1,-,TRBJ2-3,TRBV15,CATSRDRWQGVDTQYF,TGTGCCACCAGCAGAGATAGATGGCAGGGGGTAGATACGCAGTATTTT
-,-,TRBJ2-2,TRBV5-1,CASSKTGTKRNSNTGELFF,TGCGCCAGCAGCAAAACCGGGACGAAGCGCAATTCGAACACCGGGGAGCTGTTTTTT
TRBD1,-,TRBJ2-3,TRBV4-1,CATRAGGFLTDTQYF,TGCGCCACCAGAGCAGGGGGTTTCTTAACAGATACGCAGTATTTT
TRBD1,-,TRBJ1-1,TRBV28,CASRATGGRTEAFF,TGTGCCAGCAGGGCGACAGGGGGAAGGACTGAAGCTTTCTTT
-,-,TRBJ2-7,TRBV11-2,CASSLGGGKYEQYF,TGTGCCAGCAGCCTGGGAGGGGGGAAATACGAGCAGTACTTC
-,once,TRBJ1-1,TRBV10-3,CAIRNTGSRITEAFF,TGTGCCATCAGAAATACAGGGAGCCGAATTACTGAAGCTTTCTTT
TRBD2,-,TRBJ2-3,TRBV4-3,CASSQDFLAGAGDTQYF,TGCGCCAGCAGCCAAGATTTTCTAGCGGGAGCAGGAGATACGCAGTATTTT
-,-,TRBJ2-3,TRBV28,CASSFSSRTDTQYF,TGTGCCAGCAGTTTCTCGAGTAGAACAGATACGCAGTATTTT
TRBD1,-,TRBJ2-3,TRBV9,CASSQSTGGTDTQYF,TGTGCCAGCAGCCAATCAACAGGGGGCACAGATACGCAGTATTTT
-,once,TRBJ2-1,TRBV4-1,CASSHGPYNEQFF,TGCGCCAGCAGCCACGGACCCTACAATGAGCAGTTCTTC
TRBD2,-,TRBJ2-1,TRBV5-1,CASTRGTSNYEQFF,TGCGCCAGCACCAGGGGGACTAGCAATTATGAGCAGTTCTTC
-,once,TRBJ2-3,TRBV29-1,CSFVGFTDTQYF,TGCAGCTTTGTCGGTTTCACAGATACGCAGTATTTT
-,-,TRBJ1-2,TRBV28,CASRRTAPYGYTF,TGTGCCAGCAGACGGACAGCGCCGTATGGCTACACCTTC
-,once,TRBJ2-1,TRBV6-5,CASSLLSVGGNEQFF,TGTGCCAGCAGTTTACTCTCTGTGGGGGGCAATGAGCAGTTCTTC
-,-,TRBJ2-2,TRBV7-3,CASSLSSRTGELFF,TGTGCCAGCAGCTTATCGTCTAGAACCGGGGAGCTGTTTTTT
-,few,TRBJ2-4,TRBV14,CASSHGQGWPKNIQYF,TGTGCCAGCAGCCATGGGCAGGGATGGCCCAAAAACATTCAGTACTTC
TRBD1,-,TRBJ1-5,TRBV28,CASSTERTGLLWAQHF,TGTGCCAGCAGTACTGAACGGACAGGGCTTTTGTGGGCCCAGCATTTT
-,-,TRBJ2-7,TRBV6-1,CASSEIGASEQYF,TGTGCCAGCAGTGAAATTGGGGCTTCCGAGCAGTACTTC
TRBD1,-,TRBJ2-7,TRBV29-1,CAAGGSYEQYF,TGCGCCGCAGGGGGCTCCTACGAGCAGTACTTC
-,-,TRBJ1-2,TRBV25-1,CASSEPAGQPLGNYGYTF,TGTGCCAGCAGTGAGCCCGCCGGACAGCCACTGGGGAACTATGGCTACACCTTC
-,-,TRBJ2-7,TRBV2,CASSQGGTYSYEQYF,TGTGCCAGCAGTCAGGGCGGGACTTACTCCTACGAGCAGTACTTC
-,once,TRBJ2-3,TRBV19,CASSDRYSTDTQYF,TGTGCCAGTAGTGACAGGTATAGCACAGATACGCAGTATTTT
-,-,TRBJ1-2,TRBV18,CASSPANPRPIGGYYGYTF,TGTGCCAGCTCACCCGCGAACCCCAGACCTATTGGGGGCTACTATGGCTACACCTTC
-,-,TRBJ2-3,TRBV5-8,CASPSFTDTQYF,TGTGCCAGCCCTAGCTTCACAGATACGCAGTATTTT
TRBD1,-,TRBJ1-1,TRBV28,CASSPVTGMNTEAFF,TGTGCCAGCAGTCCCGTGACAGGGATGAACACTGAAGCTTTCTTT
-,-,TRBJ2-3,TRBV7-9,CASRMRSGTDTQYF,TGTGCCAGCCGAATGCGGTCGGGCACAGATACGCAGTATTTT
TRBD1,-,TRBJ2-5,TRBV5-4,CASSPGTGGRETQYF,TGTGCCAGCAGCCCAGGGACAGGGGGCCGGGAGACCCAGTACTTC
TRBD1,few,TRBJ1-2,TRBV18,CASSPGTGTSYGYTF,TGTGCCAGCTCACCTGGGACAGGAACTTCCTATGGCTACACCTTC
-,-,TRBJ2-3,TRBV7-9,CASSFGQRSTDTQYF,TGTGCCAGCAGCTTCGGACAGAGAAGCACAGATACGCAGTATTTT
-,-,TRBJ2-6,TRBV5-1,CASSLNEANVLTF,TGCGCCAGCAGCTTGAATGAGGCCAACGTCCTGACTTTC